The clone carrying this T cell receptor (beta chain) occurred a few times. Then a second PCR, running about 6 to 12 cycles, was carried out with a sample-barcoded 5' primer and a J-beta primer mix. TCRdb redid the calling of the 5' RACE reads with MiXCR, one entry per CDR3 protein. Found here are roughly 1 million distinct CDR3 sequences, approximately 25% of them singletons; the top ten hold approximately 0.7%. The length of the CDR3 is 13 residues. With 8 bases clipped from V and 5 bases from J, the junction kept 8 bases outside the gene matches. CDR1 is MDHEN, CDR2 SYDVKM, per germline. The entry originates in a study of blood T cells in healthy people across ages. The same sample was also used in a study of T cells of mothers and their children.

This sequence originates from a girl aged 2 to 10 in good health. The chain combines TRBV28 with TRBJ2-5, with TRBD1 matching over 7 bases. The sample taken for sequencing was blood. The CDR3 region has the DNA TGTGCCAGCTTTCCAGGGGGTCTGGAGACCCAGTACTTC. Translated: CASFPGGLETQYF.